The 3 T cell receptor beta chains below all came from one sample that was sequenced in a study of cytomegalovirus exposure and HLA in healthy donors. The PCR contained 60 Vbeta and 13 Jbeta primers. Profiling relied on immunoSEQ multiplex PCR, and the TCRdb table lists in-frame clones only, not all of them. The sample contains more than 75,000 clones, around 68% of which appear only once. The specimen sequenced was PBMCs. These receptor sequences come from a man aged 35-49 years in good health and CMV-seropositive.

The chain employs TRBV9 and TRBJ2-7, with 11 bases fitting TRBD1. Germline V gene data show CDR1 as SGDLS and CDR2 as YYNGEE. V was pared by 3 bases and J by 6 bases, with 8 bases of the junction left unmatched. The CDR3 contains 15 residues. CDR3 nucleotides: TGTGCCAGCAGCGCCCGGACAGGGGGCTTTGTCGAGCAGTACTTC. This translates into CASSARTGGFVEQYF. The entire variable domain, with the rest obtained from reference TRBV9 and TRBJ2-7, is as follows: DSGVTQTPKHLITATGQRVTLRCSPRSGDLSVYWYQQSLDQGLQFLIQYYNGEERAKGNILERFSAQQFPDLHSELNLSSLELGDSALYFCASSARTGGFVEQYFGPGTRLTVT.

This chain connects TRBV6-1 to TRBJ1-5; D unresolved. Trimming shortened V by 6 bases and J by 0 bases, and 12 bases separated the two germline ends. The CDR3 has 15 amino acids. Germline V gives CDR1 MNHNS, CDR2 SASEGT. The CDR3 region has the DNA TGTGCCAGCAGGAAAACATTTACTAGCAATCAGCCCCAGCATTTT. It translates to CASRKTFTSNQPQHF.

CDR3 coding DNA: TGCGCCAGCAGCTTGGGGTCTAGCGGGAGCGGGAATGAGCAGTTCTTC. Amino acid sequence: CASSLGSSGSGNEQFF. This chain connects TRBV5-1 to TRBJ2-1; 10 positions match TRBD2. The ends lost 0 bases at V and 7 bases at J; junction bases unmatched: 7. Germline lookup yields CDR1 SGHRS and CDR2 YFSETQ. The CDR3 has 16 amino acids.